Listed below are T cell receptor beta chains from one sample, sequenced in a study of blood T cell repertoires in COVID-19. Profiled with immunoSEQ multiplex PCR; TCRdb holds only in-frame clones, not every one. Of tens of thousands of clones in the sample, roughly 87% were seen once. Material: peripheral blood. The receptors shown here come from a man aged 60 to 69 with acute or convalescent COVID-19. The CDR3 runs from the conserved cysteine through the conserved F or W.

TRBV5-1	CASSPRQGWETQYF
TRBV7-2	CASSLSGGPGADTQYF
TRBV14	CASRRLPAGQIQAFF
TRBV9	CASSVGTGGVNQPQHF
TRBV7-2	CASSKRLDSSTDTQYF
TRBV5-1	CASSYRQGASGWQYF
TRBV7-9	CASSLGPPTVNTEAFF
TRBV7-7	CASSPGQGLPGGAQYF
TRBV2	CASRGLTVPYEQYF
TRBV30	CAWTKGAAGNQPQHF
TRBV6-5	CASNRGGDTEAFF
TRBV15	CATSRDKTSYEQYF
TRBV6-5	CASSRQGRSYEQYF
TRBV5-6	CASTAAGENQPQHF
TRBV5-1	CASSLDPSGILDTQYF
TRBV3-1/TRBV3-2	CASSHLASLEETQYF
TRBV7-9	CASSLPGPGEQYF
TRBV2	CASSELAGVTDTQYF
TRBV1	CTSSQDGHGLAGTYDEQFF
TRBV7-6	CASSFSPLAGGYEQYF
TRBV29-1	CSVEWSGATDTQYF
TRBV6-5	CASRRGGQPQHF
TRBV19	CASSPEGLAGGYWETQYF
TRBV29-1	CSVVSGRVQETQYF
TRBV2	CASSAVRGETGELFF
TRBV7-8	CASSFPTGAGNEQFF
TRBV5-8	CASSSLFGQGANQPQHF
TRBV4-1	CASSQDVRVYGELFF
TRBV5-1	CASSLERGPNEQFF
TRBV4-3	CASSQGMSSSYEQYF
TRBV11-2	CASSLSTGPETQYF
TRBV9	CASSRGGRNQPQHF
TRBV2	CASSYYTDTQYF
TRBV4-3	CASSRWRGAAYNEQFF
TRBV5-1	CASSPTQGGQETQYF
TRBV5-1	CASSLQTSADTQYF
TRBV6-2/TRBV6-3	CASSRSGDHSPLHF
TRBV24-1	CATSDPGTGINTGELFF
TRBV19	CASSTQLNTEAFF
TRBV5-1	CASSLGDRALQPQHF
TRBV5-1	CASSFSGFSYNEQFF
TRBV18	CASSADFSNQPQHF
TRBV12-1	CASSFSQGVAGVNYHTGELFF
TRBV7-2	CASSPAPAGGGGKTQYF
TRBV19	CASSISGRAGELFF
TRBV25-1	CASSEHGQPYNSPLHF
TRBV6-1	CASSEAGGLETQYF
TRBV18	CASSSPGKEQYF
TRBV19	CASSIRVAGRVSNEQFF
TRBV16	CASGGQPSTGELFF
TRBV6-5	CASSPGSATEAFF
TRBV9	CASSVRWNTEAFF
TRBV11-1	CASSFRRGAQEETQYF
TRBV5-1	CASSRGLSSYNSPLHF